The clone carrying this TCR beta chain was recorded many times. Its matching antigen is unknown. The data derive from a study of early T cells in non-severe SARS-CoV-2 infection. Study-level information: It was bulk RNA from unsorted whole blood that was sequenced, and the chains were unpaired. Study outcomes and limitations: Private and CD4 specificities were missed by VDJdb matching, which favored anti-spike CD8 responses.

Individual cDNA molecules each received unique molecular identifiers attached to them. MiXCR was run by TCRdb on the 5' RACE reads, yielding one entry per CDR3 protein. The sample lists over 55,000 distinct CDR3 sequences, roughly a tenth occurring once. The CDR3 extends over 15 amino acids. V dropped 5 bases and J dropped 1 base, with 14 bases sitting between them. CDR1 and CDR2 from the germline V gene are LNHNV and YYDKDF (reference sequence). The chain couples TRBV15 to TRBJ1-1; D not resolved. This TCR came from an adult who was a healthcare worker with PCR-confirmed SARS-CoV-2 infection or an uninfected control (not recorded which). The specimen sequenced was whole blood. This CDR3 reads CATSPRIRGNTEAFF. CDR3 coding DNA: TGTGCCACCAGCCCAAGGATCCGGGGGAACACTGAAGCTTTCTTT.